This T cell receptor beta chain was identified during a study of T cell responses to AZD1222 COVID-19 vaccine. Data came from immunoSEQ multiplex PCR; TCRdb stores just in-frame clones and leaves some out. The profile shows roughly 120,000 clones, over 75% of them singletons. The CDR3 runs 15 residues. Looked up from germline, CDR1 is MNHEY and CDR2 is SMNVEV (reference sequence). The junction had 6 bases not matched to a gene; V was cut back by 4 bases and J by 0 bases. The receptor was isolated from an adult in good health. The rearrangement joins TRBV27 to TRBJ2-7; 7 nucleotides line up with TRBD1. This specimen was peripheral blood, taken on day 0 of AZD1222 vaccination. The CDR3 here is CASSSGQLSSYEQYF. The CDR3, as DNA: TGTGCCAGCAGTTCGGGACAGCTAAGCTCCTACGAGCAGTACTTC.